This T cell receptor (beta chain) was observed in a study of blood T cells in healthy people across ages. The study drew donors from healthy Caucasian individuals in Russia aged about 6 to 90. Then a second PCR, running about 6 to 12 cycles, was carried out with a sample-barcoded 5' primer and a J-beta primer mix. TCRdb reprocessed the 5' RACE reads with MiXCR, giving one entry per CDR3 protein. The table has some 640,000 distinct CDR3 sequences, approximately 50% seen once; the top ten hold roughly 30%. Study-level points and caveats: Estimated diversity across one million T cells was deemed an underestimate. Lack of knowledge of donor CMV status possibly confounded expanded clonotype changes.

Germline V lookup: CDR1 DFQATT, CDR2 SNEGSKA (reference sequence). J lost 4 bases, V lost 5 bases, and 7 bases had no gene match. The CDR3 has 13 amino acids. This clonotype was observed a handful of times. Its antigen is as yet unknown. The receptor was derived from a woman aged 55-70 years in good health. The specimen was blood. The V and J genes are TRBV20-1 and TRBJ2-7; 8 bases match TRBD2. CDR3 sequence: CSAQPPSGYEQYF. The CDR3 DNA follows: TGCAGTGCTCAGCCCCCTAGCGGGTACGAGCAGTACTTC.